This TCR beta chain was identified during a study of T cells in Graves' hyperthyroidism and ophthalmopathy. Amplified TCR beta CDR3 regions came from RNA transcripts. TCR CDR3 regions were first amplified by RT-PCR with HTBI primers. MiXCR, applied by TCRdb to the multiplex PCR reads, yields one record per CDR3 protein. In the table there are about 700,000 distinct CDR3 sequences, about 45% of which are singletons. The sequence was obtained from an adult man with Graves' disease, either hyperthyroidism or ophthalmopathy (not recorded which). Sequenced sample: peripheral blood or thyroid tissue (not recorded which).

The CDR3 nucleotides read TGTGCCAGCAGGGAATCGGGCTCTGGAAACACCATATATTTT. Translation gives CASRESGSGNTIYF. The chain couples TRBV6-6 to TRBJ1-3, with D unclear. The V gene lost 6 bases and the J gene lost 0 bases, with 9 bases spanning the gap. The CDR3 is made up of 14 amino acids. Per the germline V gene, CDR1 is MNHNY and CDR2 is SVGAGI (reference sequence).